This T cell receptor (delta chain) is drawn from a study of gamma-delta chains in newborns, infants, children (dated by TCRdb to the late 2010s). Regarding the complete study: In the study title, it is stated that polyclonal expansion of innate gammadelta T cells is driven by microbial exposure immediately after birth. The study investigated how microbial exposure shaped innate gammadelta T cell populations in human newborns immediately after birth.

Compared with germline, V lacks 0 bases and J lacks 0 bases; bases without a gene match: 7. As encoded in the germline V gene, CDR1 is GEAIGNYY while CDR2 is EKD. The CDR3 numbers 20 residues from cysteine through phenylalanine. Only CDR3 DNA is held: 60 bases, read in frame from base 1. The run used an Illumina MiSeq. TCRdb processed the public reads again with the CATT caller, after which rows with matching DNA were combined. The sample table records some 5,000 delta-chain clones; 0.4% to 0.45% of these occur just once. The ten largest clones represent 13% to 15% of the sample. This clone was picked up a small number of times. Which antigen it targets is not known. This likely stems from a read error, as it lies one base from a far larger clone.

Source material: blood. The V and J genes are TRDV2 and TRDJ3; 10 middle bases align to TRDD3. This TCR was sampled from a child who was a newborn, infant or young child, either healthy, febrile or measles-vaccinated (not recorded which). For the CDR3, the sequence is CACDTVLGDASSWDTRQMFF. The DNA reads TGTGCCTGTGACACCGTACTGGGGGATGCGAGCTCCTGGGACACCCGACAGATGTTTTTC.